The TCR beta chain under discussion was sequenced for a study of T-cell reconstitution after alpha-beta-depleted transplantation in children. General observations from the study: Expanded clones from the graft, numbering several hundred, reportedly supplied alpha-beta T cells about two months after transplant. After transplant, high TCRbeta diversity at day 60 in some patients arose from surviving recipient T cells and thymic progenitors.

This clonotype was observed many times. Its antigen is currently unknown. The CDR3 is 14 amino acids. V was pared by 3 bases and J by 4 bases, with 10 bases between. Unique molecular identifiers were built into the TCRbeta library. TCRdb analysed the PCR reads with MiXCR anew, one entry per CDR3 protein. This sample has 900,000 or so distinct CDR3 sequences, with around 15% found just once. The sample in question was PBMCs, mostly from graft donor cells, obtained 360 days after TCRalphabeta/CD19-depleted stem cell transplant. This sequence joins TRBV12-3 or TRBV12-4 and TRBJ1-3; TRBD1 might be the D (6 bases). The TCR sequence derives from a male patient under 18 who had a stem cell transplant for acute lymphoblastic leukemia, so the T cells may come from the graft donor. The CDR3 DNA reads TGTGCCAGCAGTTTCGCAGGGGTCGGAAACACCATATATTTT. This gives the protein CASSFAGVGNTIYF.